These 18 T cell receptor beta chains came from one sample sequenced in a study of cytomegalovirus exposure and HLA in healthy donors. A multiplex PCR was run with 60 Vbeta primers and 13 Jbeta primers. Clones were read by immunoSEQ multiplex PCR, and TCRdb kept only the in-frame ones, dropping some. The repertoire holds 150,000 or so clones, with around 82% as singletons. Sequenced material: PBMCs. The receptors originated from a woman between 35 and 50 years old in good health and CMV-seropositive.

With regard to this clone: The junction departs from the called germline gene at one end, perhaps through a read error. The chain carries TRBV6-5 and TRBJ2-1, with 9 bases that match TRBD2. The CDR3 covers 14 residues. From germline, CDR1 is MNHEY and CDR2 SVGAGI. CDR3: CASRWTSVNNEQLF. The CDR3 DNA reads TGTGCCAGCAGATGGACTAGCGTCAACAATGAGCAGCTCTTC.

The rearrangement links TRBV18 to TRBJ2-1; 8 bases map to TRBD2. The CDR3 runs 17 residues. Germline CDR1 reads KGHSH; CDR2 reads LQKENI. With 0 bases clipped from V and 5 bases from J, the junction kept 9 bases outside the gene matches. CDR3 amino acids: CASSPPGRLAGHNEQFF. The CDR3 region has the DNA TGTGCCAGCTCACCACCGGGAAGGCTAGCGGGTCACAATGAGCAGTTCTTC. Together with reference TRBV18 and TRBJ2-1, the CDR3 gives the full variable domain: NAGVMQNPRHLVRRRGQEARLRCSPMKGHSHVYWYRQLPEEGLKFMVYLQKENIIDESGMPKERFSAEFPKEGPSILRIQQVVRGDSAAYFCASSPPGRLAGHNEQFFGPGTRLTVL.

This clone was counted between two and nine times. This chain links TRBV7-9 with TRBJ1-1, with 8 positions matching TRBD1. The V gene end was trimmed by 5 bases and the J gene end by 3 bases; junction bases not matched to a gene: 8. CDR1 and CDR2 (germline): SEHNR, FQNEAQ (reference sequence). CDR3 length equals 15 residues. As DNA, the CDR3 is TGTGCCAGCAGCGCCACGGACAGGGAGGACACTGAAGCTTTCTTT. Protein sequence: CASSATDREDTEAFF.

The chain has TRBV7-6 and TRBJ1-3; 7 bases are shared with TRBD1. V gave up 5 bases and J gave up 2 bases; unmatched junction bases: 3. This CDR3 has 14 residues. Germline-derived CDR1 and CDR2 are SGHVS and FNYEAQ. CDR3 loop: CASSQGTAGNTIYF. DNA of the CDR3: TGTGCCAGCAGCCAAGGGACAGCTGGAAACACCATATATTTT. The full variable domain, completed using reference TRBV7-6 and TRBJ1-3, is GAGVSQSPRYKVTKRGQDVALRCDPISGHVSLYWYRQALGQGPEFLTYFNYEAQQDKSGLPNDRFSAERPEGSISTLTIQRTEQRDSAMYRCASSQGTAGNTIYFGEGSWLTVV.

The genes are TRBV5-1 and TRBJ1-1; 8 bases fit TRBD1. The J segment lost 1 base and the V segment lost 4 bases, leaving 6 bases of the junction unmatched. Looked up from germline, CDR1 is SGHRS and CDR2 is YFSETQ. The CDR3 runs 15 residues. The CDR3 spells CASSRPGTGNTEAFF. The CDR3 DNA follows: TGCGCCAGCAGCCGTCCCGGGACAGGGAACACTGAAGCTTTCTTT.

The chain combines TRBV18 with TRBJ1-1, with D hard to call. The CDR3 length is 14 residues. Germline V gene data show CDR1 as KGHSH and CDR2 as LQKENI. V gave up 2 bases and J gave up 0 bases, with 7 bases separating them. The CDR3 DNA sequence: TGTGCCAGCTCACCAAACGGGTTGAACACTGAAGCTTTCTTT. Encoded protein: CASSPNGLNTEAFF.

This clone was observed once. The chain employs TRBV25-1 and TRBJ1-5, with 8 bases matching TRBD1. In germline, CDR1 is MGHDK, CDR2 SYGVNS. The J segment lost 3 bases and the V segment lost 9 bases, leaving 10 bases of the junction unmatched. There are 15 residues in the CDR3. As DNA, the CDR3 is TGTGCCAGGTATTCACAGGGGGGGTCCAATCAGCCCCAGCATTTT. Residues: CARYSQGGSNQPQHF.

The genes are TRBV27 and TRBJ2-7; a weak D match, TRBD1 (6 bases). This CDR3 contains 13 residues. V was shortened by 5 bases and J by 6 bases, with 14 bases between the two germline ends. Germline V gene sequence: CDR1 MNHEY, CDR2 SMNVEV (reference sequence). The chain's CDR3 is CASSTGQTGEQYF. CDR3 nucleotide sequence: TGTGCCAGCAGTACGGGACAAACGGGCGAGCAGTACTTC.

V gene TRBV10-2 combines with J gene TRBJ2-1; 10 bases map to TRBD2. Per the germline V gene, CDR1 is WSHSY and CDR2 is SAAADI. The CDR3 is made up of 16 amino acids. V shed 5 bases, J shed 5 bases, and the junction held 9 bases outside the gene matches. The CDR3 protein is CASSRAGGPSNNEQFF. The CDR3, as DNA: TGCGCCAGCAGTAGAGCGGGAGGGCCATCCAACAATGAGCAGTTCTTC.

CDR3: CASSLQKVMTQYF. In DNA form, the CDR3 reads TGTGCCAGCAGTTTACAGAAAGTAATGACCCAGTACTTC. V gene TRBV28 combines with J gene TRBJ2-5; D gene unclear. This CDR3 has 13 amino acids. Trimming cost V 2 bases and J 7 bases, with 11 bases left between them. Germline CDR1 reads MDHEN; CDR2 reads SYDVKM.

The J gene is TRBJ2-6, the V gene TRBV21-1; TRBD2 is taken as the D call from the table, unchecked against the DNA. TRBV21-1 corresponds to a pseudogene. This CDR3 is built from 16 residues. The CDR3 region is CASSQRGRAGANVLTF. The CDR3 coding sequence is TGTGCCAGCAGCCAACGGGGGAGGGCTGGGGCCAACGTCCTGACTTTC.

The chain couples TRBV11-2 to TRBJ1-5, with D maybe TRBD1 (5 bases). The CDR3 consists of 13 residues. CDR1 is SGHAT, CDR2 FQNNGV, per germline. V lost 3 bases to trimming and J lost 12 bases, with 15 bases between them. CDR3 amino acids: CASSLSTGNFQHF. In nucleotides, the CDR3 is TGTGCCAGCAGCTTGTCCACAGGTAATTTCCAGCATTTT.

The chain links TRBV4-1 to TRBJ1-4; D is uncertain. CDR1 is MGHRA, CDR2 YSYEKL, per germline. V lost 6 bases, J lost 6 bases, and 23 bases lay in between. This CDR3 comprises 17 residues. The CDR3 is CASSPLTGGLSDEKLFF. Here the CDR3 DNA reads TGCGCCAGCAGTCCCCTTACGGGCGGGCTGTCAGATGAAAAACTGTTTTTT.

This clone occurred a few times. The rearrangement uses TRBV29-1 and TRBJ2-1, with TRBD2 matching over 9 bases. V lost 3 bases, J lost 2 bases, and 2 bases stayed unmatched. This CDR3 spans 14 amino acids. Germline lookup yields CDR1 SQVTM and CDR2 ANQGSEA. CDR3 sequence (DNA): TGCAGCGTTGAGGGCGGGAGGGCCTACAATGAGCAGTTCTTC. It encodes CSVEGGRAYNEQFF.

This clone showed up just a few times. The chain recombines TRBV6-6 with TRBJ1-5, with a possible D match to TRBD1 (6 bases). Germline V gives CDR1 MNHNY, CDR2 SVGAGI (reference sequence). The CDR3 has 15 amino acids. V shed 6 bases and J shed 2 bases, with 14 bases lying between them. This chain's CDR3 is CASRAGGGGNQPQHF. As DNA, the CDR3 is TGTGCCAGCAGGGCGGGGGGGGGCGGCAATCAGCCCCAGCATTTT.

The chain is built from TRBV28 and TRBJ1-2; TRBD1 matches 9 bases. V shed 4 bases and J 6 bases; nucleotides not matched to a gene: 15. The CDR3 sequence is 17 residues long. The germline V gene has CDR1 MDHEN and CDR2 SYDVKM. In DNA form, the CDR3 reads TGTGCCAGCAGTTCCCCGGGACAGGGCCCCCAGGGCCATGGCTACACCTTC. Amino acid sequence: CASSSPGQGPQGHGYTF.

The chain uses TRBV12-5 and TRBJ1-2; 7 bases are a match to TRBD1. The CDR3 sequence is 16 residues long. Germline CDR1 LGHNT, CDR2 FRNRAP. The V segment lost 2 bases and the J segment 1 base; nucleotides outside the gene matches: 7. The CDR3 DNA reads TGTGCTAGTGGTTTGCCTTCCGGGACAGATAACTATGGCTACACCTTC. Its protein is CASGLPSGTDNYGYTF.

CDR3 nucleotides: TGTGCCAGTCGGACAGACTCCTACGAGCAGTACTTC. This encodes CASRTDSYEQYF. The chain employs TRBV27 and TRBJ2-7, with D tentatively TRBD1 (6 bases). There are 12 residues in the CDR3. Per the germline V gene, CDR1 is MNHEY and CDR2 is SMNVEV (reference sequence). V dropped 9 bases and J dropped 0 bases, with 9 bases sitting between them.